This section outlines one TCR beta chain sequence together with its context. The target of this receptor is not known. Base qualities are not provided; no much larger clone lies one nucleotide away. Thawed PBMCs were FACS-sorted into unstimulated Tregs (CD4+CD25+CD127-), CD4+ non-Tregs (CD4+CD25-), CD4 cells and CD8 cells. Blood from healthy controls was obtained either as purchased buffy coats or from healthy volunteers. Healthy control blood was separated into PBMCs by Ficoll density gradient and cryopreserved, and patient PBMCs were collected both before and after transplant. These data are taken from a study of Tregs in tolerant kidney transplant recipients (dated 2019 in TCRdb). At the level of the whole study: TCRbeta sequencing was used in the study to identify donor-specific regulatory T cells before combined kidney and bone marrow transplantation, and the identified cells were then tracked after transplant. TCRbeta repertoire sequencing was used in 3 healthy controls to compare several methods for expanding Tregs specific for an allogeneic donor.

V was cut back by 6 bases and J by 12 bases, leaving a gap of 35 bases between them. CDR1 and CDR2 (SEHNR, FQNEAQ) derive from the germline V gene (reference sequence). From the cysteine through the phenylalanine, the CDR3 covers 19 amino acids. CDR3 DNA is the only sequence kept; it has 57 bases, read in frame from the first base. Summary of the overall study and its limitations: Biological reproducibility was not directly assessed, although technical replication error appeared to be minimal. Expanding Tregs with activated donor B cells appeared to identify the most biologically relevant and donor-specific TCRbeta repertoire. The study was constrained by small patient numbers, and validation of the findings is required in larger populations and under other immunosuppression protocols.

For TCRbeta CDR3 sequencing, genomic DNA was extracted from sorted cells using the QIAGEN DNeasy Blood and Tissue Kit. High-throughput TCRbeta CDR3 sequencing, which included PCR amplification with bias correction and internal controls, was done commercially through immunoSEQ. The original methods were these. Unique productive TCRbeta sequences were defined by CDR3 nucleotide sequence where primers matched, and otherwise by CDR3 amino acid sequence together with Vbeta and Jbeta genes. Sorting error was corrected by removing sequences shared between sorted populations at a frequency ratio of 2:1 or less, and the remaining shared sequences were assigned to the higher population. A sequence was defined as donor-reactive if the sequence was expanded at least 5-fold in CFSE-low cells compared with unstimulated cells and had a frequency of at least 0.01% in CFSE-low cells. Repertoire divergence was quantified by Jensen-Shannon divergence using the top 100 TCRbeta sequences ranked by frequency. When a sample had multiple sequencing runs, each run was corrected for sorting error separately and the runs were then pooled. The source is immuneACCESS, and TCRdb retained only in-frame sequences with V and J called. Part of the clones is not carried over; for the studies checked, unresolved V genes explain less than half of this, and the remainder is unexplained. V, J and clone size were drawn from that table, and D and trimming were deduced from the DNA. For this sample there are around 16,000 clones; roughly 92% appear just once. 13% of the sample rests with the top ten.

The source is a human donor in good health. The chain employs TRBV7-9 and TRBJ2-2; a tentative D match to TRBD1 spans 5 bases. Sequenced material: CD8+ T cells from blood. The CDR3 region has the sequence CASSNTPYSGARRSYKLFF. The DNA sequence reads TGTGCCAGCAGTAACACCCCCTACAGTGGGGCCCGCCGAAGTTATAAGCTGTTTTTT.